One and the same sample provided the 25 T cell receptor beta chains below, sequenced in a study of T cells after yellow fever vaccination. One entry per CDR3 protein, called by TCRdb with MiXCR from the 5' RACE reads. The repertoire consists of about 85,000 distinct CDR3 sequences, with roughly 15% occurring once and the leading ten covering 20% to 25%. Sequences were derived from CD8+ T cells not binding an NS4B(214-222) dextramer, sorted from PBMCs, sampled less than 25 days after the first yellow fever vaccination. The source of these receptors is a man aged 18 to 29 who received the YFV17D yellow fever vaccine.

This clonotype has a handful of counts. The V gene is TRBV6-5, the J gene TRBJ2-3, with 7 positions matching TRBD1. The length of the CDR3 is 16 residues. Germline V gives CDR1 MNHEY, CDR2 SVGAGI. The V and J ends lost 4 bases and 0 bases, in that order; junction bases with no gene match: 7. The CDR3 protein is CASSFPGQKSTDTQYF. For the CDR3, the DNA is TGTGCCAGCAGTTTCCCGGGACAGAAGAGCACAGATACGCAGTATTTT.

The chain is built from TRBV18 and TRBJ2-1; either TRBD1 or TRBD2 may supply D (6 bases each). Trimming stripped 4 bases from V and 7 bases from J, with 17 bases between. Germline CDR1 is KGHSH and CDR2 is LQKENI. The CDR3 covers 15 residues. The CDR3 region is CASSLPGGGGNEQFF. The DNA for the CDR3 is TGTGCCAGCTCACTCCCCGGAGGAGGGGGTAATGAGCAGTTCTTC.

This clonotype was observed many times. The V gene is TRBV5-6, the J gene TRBJ2-3, with 9 bases identical to TRBD2. The ends lost 4 bases at V and 1 base at J; junction bases unmatched: 10. Germline CDR1 is SGHDT and CDR2 is YYEEEE. This CDR3 is 17 amino acids long. The CDR3 DNA is TGTGCCAGCAGCCGCCTCGGAGCGGGGGGTGGCACAGATACGCAGTATTTT. It specifies CASSRLGAGGGTDTQYF.

The chain carries TRBV4-1 and TRBJ1-2; no firm D call. Germline lookup yields CDR1 MGHRA and CDR2 YSYEKL. CDR3 length equals 12 residues. The V gene lost 0 bases and the J gene lost 8 bases, with 7 bases spanning the gap. CDR3 in DNA: TGCGCCAGCAGCCAAGATTTCGACGGCTACACCTTC. Translation gives CASSQDFDGYTF.

The V call is TRBV10-3, the J call TRBJ2-1, with D tentatively TRBD1 (6 bases). Trimming shortened V by 3 bases and J by 12 bases, and 12 bases separated the two germline ends. The CDR3 is made up of 12 amino acids. Per the germline V gene, CDR1 is ENHRY and CDR2 is SYGVKD. Here the CDR3 reads CAISETGIGQFF. Here the CDR3 DNA reads TGTGCCATCAGTGAAACAGGGATTGGGCAGTTCTTC.

In DNA form, the CDR3 reads TGTGCCAGCAGTGGCACCGGATACACCTATGGCTACACCTTC. It codes for CASSGTGYTYGYTF. The genes are TRBV6-1 and TRBJ1-2; D ambiguous. This CDR3 is built from 14 residues. Trimming shortened V by 4 bases and J by 4 bases, and 13 bases separated the two germline ends. Germline V gives CDR1 MNHNS, CDR2 SASEGT.

Comment on this clonotype: Sequence at one end of the junction differs from germline and may be a read error. The chain is built from TRBV15 and TRBJ1-5; 7 nucleotides align to TRBD1. Germline V gives CDR1 LNHNV, CDR2 YYDKDF (reference sequence). The CDR3 length is 13 residues. CDR3 residues: CAPSGTGNQPQHF. For the CDR3, the DNA is TGTGCCCCCAGCGGGACAGGCAATCAGCCCCAGCATTTT.

The chain employs TRBV5-5 and TRBJ2-2; perhaps D is TRBD1 or TRBD2 (5 bases each). This CDR3 has 15 residues. V was shortened by 4 bases and J by 4 bases, with 14 bases between the two germline ends. Germline CDR1 reads SGHKS; CDR2 reads YYEKEE (reference sequence). For the CDR3, the DNA is TGTGCCAGCAGCCCCCGGGGCCGTTCCACCGGGGAGCTGTTTTTT. It codes for CASSPRGRSTGELFF.

This clonotype occurred a few times. V and J are TRBV4-3 and TRBJ2-7; 8 bases agree with TRBD2. The V gene end was trimmed by 3 bases and the J gene end by 2 bases; junction bases not matched to a gene: 0. The CDR3 consists of 13 residues. Germline CDR1 reads LGHNA; CDR2 reads YSLEER. This CDR3 reads CASSQGLAYEQYF. The CDR3 DNA reads as TGCGCCAGCAGCCAGGGACTAGCCTACGAGCAGTACTTC.

This clonotype was detected a few times. V usage is TRBV4-1 and J usage is TRBJ1-2; TRBD1 might be the D (5 bases). Trimming took 0 bases from V and 4 from J, leaving 12 bases between them. This CDR3 has 15 amino acids. Germline V gene data show CDR1 as MGHRA and CDR2 as YSYEKL. CDR3 region: CASSQDPATAYGYTF. CDR3 in DNA: TGCGCCAGCAGCCAAGATCCCGCGACAGCCTATGGCTACACCTTC.

The V and J genes are TRBV4-2 and TRBJ2-2, with TRBD2 as a possible D gene (5 bases). The CDR3 has 16 amino acids. The V gene lost 0 bases and the J gene lost 7 bases, with 15 bases spanning the gap. Per the germline V gene, CDR1 is LGHNA and CDR2 is YNFKEQ. This chain's CDR3 is CASSQEGAGGFGELFF. CDR3 in DNA: TGTGCCAGCAGCCAAGAAGGAGCAGGAGGCTTCGGGGAGCTGTTTTTT.

This clonotype was counted between two and nine times. This chain uses TRBV4-1 with TRBJ2-3; weak D call: TRBD2 (6 bases). The CDR3 extends over 16 amino acids. Trimming cost V 4 bases and J 5 bases, with 19 bases left between them. From germline, CDR1 is MGHRA and CDR2 YSYEKL. This CDR3 reads CASSPWVGGRGDTQYF. The DNA of the CDR3 is TGCGCCAGCAGCCCTTGGGTGGGGGGTAGGGGAGATACGCAGTATTTT.

This chain connects TRBV7-3 to TRBJ2-1; D is unresolved. This CDR3 is 15 amino acids long. CDR1 is SGHTA and CDR2 is FQGTGA in the germline V gene. With 4 bases removed from V and 0 bases from J, the gap between germline ends came to 10 bases. CDR3 sequence reads: CASSSFRSSYNEQFF. The CDR3, as DNA: TGTGCCAGCAGCTCATTCCGTAGCTCCTACAATGAGCAGTTCTTC. The full variable domain, in which reference TRBV7-3 and TRBJ2-1 provide the parts outside the CDR3, is GAGVSQTPSNKVTEKGKYVELRCDPISGHTALYWYRQSLGQGPEFLIYFQGTGAADDSGLPNDRFFAVRPEGSVSTLKIQRTERGDSAVYLCASSSFRSSYNEQFFGPGTRLTVL.

DNA of the CDR3: TGTGCCAGCAGCAAAGGGACAGGGGGCGATACGCAGTATTTT. Translated: CASSKGTGGDTQYF. The chain links TRBV7-6 to TRBJ2-3, with 12 bases aligning to TRBD1. Germline assignment: CDR1 SGHVS and CDR2 FNYEAQ. The V gene end was trimmed by 5 bases and the J gene end by 6 bases; junction bases not matched to a gene: 3. The CDR3 consists of 14 residues.

This clonotype was seen a few times. The chain uses TRBV5-1 and TRBJ2-1, with D unresolved. Germline values: CDR1 SGHRS, CDR2 YFSETQ. The V and J ends lost 1 base and 3 bases respectively, with 8 bases between them. CDR3 length: 14 residues. The CDR3 here is CASSLYSSYNEQFF. The CDR3 region has the DNA TGCGCCAGCAGCTTGTACAGCAGCTACAATGAGCAGTTCTTC.

A word on this clonotype: A read error may account for a junction end that differs from germline. The chain carries TRBV6-5 and TRBJ1-1; D is unclear. The CDR3 runs to 13 residues. Germline CDR1 and CDR2: MNHEY and SVGAGI. CDR3 residues: CASSYSQNTEVFF. CDR3 nucleotides: TGTGCCAGCAGTTACTCACAGAACACTGAAGTTTTCTTT.

This clonotype was detected a few times. The J gene is TRBJ2-5, the V gene TRBV13; D might be TRBD2 (5 bases). V lost 3 bases to trimming and J lost 1 base, with 12 bases between them. CDR1 is PRHDT, CDR2 FYEKMQ, per germline (reference sequence). This CDR3 spans 15 amino acids. The chain's CDR3 is CASSLAGLPQETQYF. The CDR3 coding sequence is TGTGCCAGCAGCTTGGCGGGCCTCCCCCAAGAGACCCAGTACTTC.

This clonotype was detected only a few times. The CDR3 nucleotides are TGTGCCATCTCCCGCGGGGGCCAAGAGACCCAGTACTTC. It encodes CAISRGGQETQYF. V and J are TRBV10-3 and TRBJ2-5; 7 nucleotides line up with TRBD2. The CDR3 runs 13 residues. J lost 1 base, V lost 8 bases, and 4 bases had no gene match. Germline lookup yields CDR1 ENHRY and CDR2 SYGVKD.

The sample holds many counts of this clonotype. This chain links TRBV2 with TRBJ2-3; D call uncertain. Germline CDR1 SNHLY, CDR2 FYNNEI. V gave up 8 bases and J gave up 3 bases, with 9 bases separating them. This CDR3 region has 12 residues. CDR3 bases: TGTGCCAGCGACCCGGCAACAGATACGCAGTATTTT. Encoded protein: CASDPATDTQYF.

This clonotype appeared a few times. The chain employs TRBV7-8 and TRBJ2-5; D may be TRBD1 or TRBD2 (5 bases each). The germline V gene encodes CDR1 SGHVS and CDR2 FQNEAQ. Trimming took off 4 bases at V and 2 bases at J, with 11 bases between the two ends. The CDR3 is made up of 14 amino acids. The DNA for the CDR3 is TGTGCCAGCAGCTCCTGGGACCAGCAAGAGACCCAGTACTTC. Protein: CASSSWDQQETQYF. The complete variable domain, with remaining parts taken from reference TRBV7-8 and TRBJ2-5, reads GAGVSQSPRYKVAKRGQDVALRCDPISGHVSLFWYQQALGQGPEFLTYFQNEAQLDKSGLPSDRFFAERPEGSVSTLKIQRTQQEDSAVYLCASSSWDQQETQYFGPGTRLLVL.

Only a few counts were recorded for this clonotype. The rearrangement uses TRBV7-2 and TRBJ2-1, with 8 bases fitting TRBD2. Unmatched junction bases numbered 7, after V lost 0 bases and J lost 3 bases. The CDR3 is 17 amino acids. Germline V gene lookup returns CDR1 SGHTA and CDR2 FQGNSA. This CDR3 is CASSLAAGALNYNEQFF. CDR3 DNA sequence: TGTGCCAGCAGCTTAGCAGCGGGGGCCTTGAACTACAATGAGCAGTTCTTC.

The chain employs TRBV4-1 and TRBJ2-5, with unresolved D. V lost 1 base and J lost 0, with 9 bases in between. CDR1 and CDR2 from the germline V gene are MGHRA and YSYEKL. The CDR3 spans 15 residues. For the CDR3, the DNA is TGCGCCAGCAGCCAAGTGGTAATAAACCAAGAGACCCAGTACTTC. It yields the protein CASSQVVINQETQYF.

This clonotype was observed a handful of times. The chain is built from TRBV10-2 and TRBJ2-3, with TRBD1 as a possible D gene (6 bases). The CDR3 covers 16 residues. Germline CDR1 reads WSHSY; CDR2 reads SAAADI. The V and J ends lost 2 bases and 6 bases respectively, with 18 bases between them. CDR3: CASSEQGSLVSDTQYF. The CDR3 nucleotides are TGCGCCAGCAGTGAGCAGGGGTCCCTAGTGTCGGATACGCAGTATTTT.

This chain links TRBV27 with TRBJ2-1; D call uncertain. With 5 bases removed from V and 7 bases from J, the gap between germline ends came to 18 bases. The germline CDR1 and CDR2 sequences are MNHEY and SMNVEV (reference sequence). The CDR3 is made up of 15 amino acids. The CDR3 is CASSISPGFLNEQFF. The CDR3 nucleotides read TGTGCCAGCAGTATCTCTCCAGGCTTTCTGAATGAGCAGTTCTTC.

This clonotype has more than one count but fewer than ten. The chain links TRBV4-2 to TRBJ2-2; D uncertain. This CDR3 region has 14 residues. V shed 1 base and J shed 8 bases, with 11 bases lying between them. The V gene's germline CDR1 is LGHNA and CDR2 YNFKEQ. CDR3: CASSQAIVEGELFF. DNA for the CDR3: TGTGCCAGCAGCCAAGCGATCGTGGAAGGGGAGCTGTTTTTT.